Listed below are T cell receptor beta chains from one sample, sequenced in a study of blood T cell repertoires in COVID-19. The method was immunoSEQ multiplex PCR; TCRdb's version includes in-frame clones alone and lacks a portion of them. There are some 180,000 clones in the sample; approximately 85% occur only once, and under 8% lies in the top ten. Sequences were obtained from PBMCs or T cells enriched from blood (not recorded which). All receptors come from a man in his forties who had recovered from COVID-19. CDR3s include the opening cysteine and the closing phenylalanine or tryptophan. D genes are given only for firm matches.

v_call	j_call	d_call	cdr3_aa	cdr3_nt
TRBV9	TRBJ1-3	-	CASSGRGGDPSGNTIYF	TGTGCCAGCAGCGGACGCGGCGGAGACCCCTCTGGAAACACCATATATTTT
TRBV27	TRBJ1-3	TRBD1	CASSSQGARNTIYF	TGTGCCAGCAGTTCCCAGGGGGCCAGAAACACCATATATTTT
TRBV28	TRBJ2-5	-	CASSLVAPSETQYF	TGTGCCAGCAGTTTAGTAGCCCCCTCAGAGACCCAGTACTTC
TRBV29-1	TRBJ2-2	TRBD1	CSVVQDGTAGELFF	TGCAGCGTTGTTCAGGACGGGACAGCCGGGGAGCTGTTTTTT
TRBV5-8	TRBJ1-5	-	CASSLTDRTRQPQHF	TGTGCCAGCAGCTTGACCGACAGGACGAGGCAGCCCCAGCATTTT
TRBV11-2	TRBJ1-1	TRBD1	CASSVDRHTEAFF	TGTGCCAGCAGCGTGGACAGGCACACTGAAGCTTTCTTT
TRBV7-8	TRBJ2-1	-	CASSLVPRRDPYNEQFF	TGTGCCAGCAGCTTAGTCCCTCGGCGGGACCCCTACAATGAGCAGTTCTTC
TRBV4-1	TRBJ1-1	-	CASSQLQDLEAFF	TGCGCCAGCAGCCAACTACAGGACCTTGAAGCTTTCTTT
TRBV5-1	TRBJ2-1	TRBD2	CASSLTLAGGRQFF	TGCGCCAGCAGCTTGACACTAGCGGGAGGGCGGCAGTTCTTC
TRBV27	TRBJ1-5	TRBD1	CASSLLGTGDNQPQHF	TGTGCCAGCAGTTTACTCGGGACAGGGGACAATCAGCCCCAGCATTTT